The 26 T cell receptor beta chains given below trace back to one sample, sequenced in a study of blood T cell repertoires in COVID-19. Assay used: immunoSEQ multiplex PCR; TCRdb lists only in-frame clones, some missing. The profile shows roughly 87,000 clones, 88% of them singletons. Sequencing input: peripheral blood. Source of these receptors: a man between 60 and 75 years old with acute or convalescent COVID-19.

The chain is built from TRBV5-1 and TRBJ2-7; D perhaps matches TRBD1 (6 bases). The germline V and J ends were trimmed by 0 bases and 0 bases, with 7 bases remaining between them. This CDR3 is 14 amino acids long. CDR1 SGHRS and CDR2 YFSETQ come from the germline V gene. CDR3 amino acids: CASSLAQGSYEQYF. The CDR3 DNA sequence: TGCGCCAGCAGCTTGGCACAGGGCTCCTACGAGCAGTACTTC.

V usage is TRBV6-4 and J usage is TRBJ1-1, with 8 bases fitting TRBD1. Trimming took 5 bases from V and 5 from J; bases not matched to a gene: 4. The CDR3 extends over 13 amino acids. Germline V gene lookup returns CDR1 MRHNA and CDR2 SNTAGT. The CDR3 region is CASSTDRGTEAFF. The CDR3 bases are TGTGCCAGCAGTACCGACAGGGGTACTGAAGCTTTCTTT.

The chain joins TRBV11-2 to TRBJ2-7, with TRBD2 as a possible D gene (7 bases). The CDR3 is 15 residues long. Deletions cut 3 bases from V and 2 bases from J, with 14 bases between. Germline CDR1 and CDR2: SGHAT and FQNNGV. CDR3 nucleotide sequence: TGTGCCAGCAGCTTTAGGGGAGGGGGGGCCTACGAGCAGTACTTC. Its protein is CASSFRGGGAYEQYF.

This clone was detected only once. This chain links TRBV19 with TRBJ2-4; TRBD1 matches at 7 bases. This CDR3 spans 15 amino acids. The ends lost 5 bases at V and 6 bases at J; junction bases unmatched: 10. In germline, CDR1 is LNHDA, CDR2 SQIVND (reference sequence). The CDR3 protein is CASSPLDRVGNIQYF. The DNA of the CDR3 is TGTGCCAGTAGTCCCCTCGACAGGGTTGGAAACATTCAGTACTTC.

This chain uses TRBV27 with TRBJ2-1, with TRBD2 matching 15 bases. Germline values: CDR1 MNHEY, CDR2 SMNVEV (reference sequence). V was pared by 5 bases and J by 4 bases, with 3 bases of the junction left unmatched. The CDR3 is 16 residues long. CDR3 residues: CASSTGLAGGYNEQFF. The DNA of the CDR3 is TGTGCCAGCAGTACCGGACTAGCGGGAGGGTACAATGAGCAGTTCTTC.

This sequence joins TRBV6-6 and TRBJ2-1; 7 positions match TRBD1. Germline CDR1 reads MNHNY; CDR2 reads SVGAGI (reference sequence). The CDR3 extends over 14 amino acids. Trimming took 10 bases from V and 4 from J; bases not matched to a gene: 10. The CDR3 DNA sequence: TGTGCCACCCAGACAGGGATGATGTACAATGAGCAGTTCTTC. Protein sequence: CATQTGMMYNEQFF.

This chain links TRBV5-4 with TRBJ2-7; D is possibly TRBD1 (6 bases). The CDR3 spans 15 residues. The germline V gene has CDR1 SGHNT and CDR2 YYREEE (reference sequence). Trimming took off 2 bases at V and 3 bases at J, with 15 bases between the two ends. This chain's CDR3 is CASSLGRGQHYEQYF. In DNA, the CDR3 is TGTGCCAGCAGCTTAGGACGAGGACAGCACTACGAGCAGTACTTC.

The chain employs TRBV19 and TRBJ1-2, with no clear D. There are 12 residues in the CDR3. The V gene lost 9 bases and the J gene lost 4 bases, with 12 bases spanning the gap. The germline V gene encodes CDR1 LNHDA and CDR2 SQIVND (reference sequence). The CDR3 DNA is TGTGCCAGCGAGGGTTCGGGCTATGGCTACACCTTC. This codes for CASEGSGYGYTF. Full variable domain (rest looked up from reference TRBV19 and TRBJ1-2): DGGITQSPKYLFRKEGQNVTLSCEQNLNHDAMYWYRQDPGQGLRLIYYSQIVNDFQKGDIAEGYSVSREKKESFPLTVTSAQKNPTAFYLCASEGSGYGYTFGSGTRLTVV.

V usage is TRBV7-9 and J usage is TRBJ1-1; D gene unclear. The CDR3 runs 14 residues. V dropped 3 bases and J dropped 1 base, with 9 bases sitting between them. Germline V gives CDR1 SEHNR, CDR2 FQNEAQ (reference sequence). The CDR3, as DNA: TGTGCCAGCAGCTTGGGCCAAGGGAACACTGAAGCTTTCTTT. Protein: CASSLGQGNTEAFF.

J is TRBJ2-1 and V is TRBV5-5; the match to TRBD2 covers 7 bases. The trim removed 7 bases at V and 8 bases at J, leaving 9 bases unmatched. The germline V gene encodes CDR1 SGHKS and CDR2 YYEKEE (reference sequence). The CDR3 length is 13 residues. The CDR3 loop is CASGSGIRYEQFF. In nucleotides, the CDR3 is TGTGCCAGCGGAAGCGGGATTCGCTATGAGCAGTTCTTC.

This clone was seen only once. CDR3 DNA: TGTGCCAGCAGCCGTACCGGGACTAGCGGGAATCGCGGGGAGCTGTTTTTT. This sequence encodes CASSRTGTSGNRGELFF. V usage is TRBV7-9 and J usage is TRBJ2-2, with 13 bases lining up with TRBD2. This CDR3 is built from 17 residues. V trimming: 5 bases; J trimming: 7 bases; junction bases outside the gene matches: 10. CDR1 and CDR2 (germline): SEHNR, FQNEAQ (reference sequence).

This clone was observed once. The gene calls are TRBV2 and TRBJ2-6; TRBD2 might be the D (5 bases). Looked up from germline, CDR1 is SNHLY and CDR2 is FYNNEI. The CDR3 is 15 amino acids. V lost 2 bases and J 0 bases, leaving 5 bases between the germline ends. CDR3 residues: CASSERDSGANVLTF. CDR3 nucleotides: TGTGCCAGCAGTGAACGGGACTCTGGGGCCAACGTCCTGACTTTC. The full variable domain, with the rest looked up from reference TRBV2 and TRBJ2-6, is EPEVTQTPSHQVTQMGQEVILRCVPISNHLYFYWYRQILGQKVEFLVSFYNNEISEKSEIFDDQFSVERPDGSNFTLKIRSTKLEDSAMYFCASSERDSGANVLTFGAGSRLTVL.

The chain uses TRBV11-2 and TRBJ2-2; maybe TRBD1 (6 bases). This CDR3 contains 14 residues. V dropped 5 bases and J dropped 5 bases, with 12 bases sitting between them. Germline values: CDR1 SGHAT, CDR2 FQNNGV. Here the CDR3 DNA reads TGTGCCAGCAGCCCAGGGGTGGGGACCGGGGAGCTGTTTTTT. Protein sequence: CASSPGVGTGELFF.

The J gene is TRBJ1-4, the V gene TRBV10-3; TRBD1 aligns across 11 bases. This CDR3 is 16 amino acids long. The ends lost 2 bases at V and 8 bases at J; junction bases unmatched: 7. CDR1 and CDR2 (germline): ENHRY, SYGVKD. CDR3 region: CAISEGGQGATEKLFF. The DNA for the CDR3 is TGTGCCATCAGTGAGGGAGGACAGGGGGCGACCGAAAAACTGTTTTTT.

DNA for the CDR3: TGTGCCAGCTCACCCTTCAGGGAGAACACTGAAGCTTTCTTT. This sequence encodes CASSPFRENTEAFF. The J gene is TRBJ1-1, the V gene TRBV18; weak D call: TRBD1 (5 bases). Germline V gene lookup returns CDR1 KGHSH and CDR2 LQKENI. This CDR3 is built from 14 residues. The germline V and J ends were trimmed by 3 bases and 1 base, with 9 bases remaining between them.

V is TRBV18 and J is TRBJ1-1; D is unresolved. In germline, CDR1 is KGHSH, CDR2 LQKENI. The V end was cut by 3 bases, the J end by 7 bases, with 12 bases between. This CDR3 has 13 residues. The CDR3 DNA reads TGTGCCAGCTCACCGGGCAGTATCGGTGAAGCTTTCTTT. This encodes CASSPGSIGEAFF.

Here the CDR3 DNA reads TGTGCCAGCAGTTTATGGGGCAGCGGGGGTAATGAGCAGTTCTTC. Its translation: CASSLWGSGGNEQFF. The chain links TRBV27 to TRBJ2-1; 8 bases align to TRBD2. After removal of 1 base from V and 7 bases from J, the junction contained 6 bases not matched to a gene. The CDR3 has 15 residues. Per germline, CDR1 MNHEY and CDR2 SMNVEV (reference sequence).

The CDR3 DNA follows: TGTGCCAGCAGCCAAGCCCGGACAGGTGCTAACATTCAGTACTTC. As protein: CASSQARTGANIQYF. The chain employs TRBV3-1 (or the pseudogene TRBV3-2) and TRBJ2-4, with TRBD1 matching over 7 bases. Trimming took 1 base from V and 7 from J; bases not matched to a gene: 7. Germline assignment: CDR1 LGHDT and CDR2 YNNKEL (reference sequence). The CDR3 has 15 amino acids.

The rearrangement uses TRBV5-6 and TRBJ1-3, with D perhaps matching TRBD1 (6 bases). Trimming stripped 7 bases from V and 0 bases from J, with 17 bases between. This CDR3 is built from 16 residues. Germline-derived CDR1 and CDR2 are SGHDT and YYEEEE. The CDR3 nucleotides read TGTGCCAGCGGCCTAAAACAGGGCAACTCTGGAAACACCATATATTTT. Encoded protein: CASGLKQGNSGNTIYF.

The V gene is TRBV7-3, the J gene TRBJ2-2; TRBD2 is a possible D gene (6 bases). V lost 2 bases to trimming and J lost 4 bases, with 14 bases between them. This CDR3 comprises 16 residues. Germline CDR1 SGHTA, CDR2 FQGTGA. CDR3 loop: CASSLRSGQRTGELFF. CDR3 in DNA: TGTGCCAGCAGCTTACGTAGCGGACAACGCACCGGGGAGCTGTTTTTT.

Here the CDR3 reads CASSLPDSYEQYF. Written as DNA, the CDR3 is TGTGCCAGCAGCTTGCCAGACTCCTACGAGCAGTACTTC. This sequence joins TRBV5-4 and TRBJ2-7; D unresolved. The CDR3 sequence is 13 residues long. The germline gives CDR1 SGHNT, CDR2 YYREEE (reference sequence). The V end was cut by 1 base, the J end by 0 bases, with 5 bases between. The full variable domain, completed using reference TRBV5-4 and TRBJ2-7, is ETGVTQSPTHLIKTRGQQVTLRCSSQSGHNTVSWYQQALGQGPQFIFQYYREEENGRGNFPPRFSGLQFPNYSSELNVNALELDDSALYLCASSLPDSYEQYFGPGTRLTVT.

CDR3 nucleotide sequence: TGCGCCAGCAGTTGGGGGCAGGGCACTGAAGCTTTCTTT. It specifies CASSWGQGTEAFF. The chain joins TRBV5-1 to TRBJ1-1; D may be TRBD1 (6 bases). With 5 bases removed from V and 4 bases from J, the gap between germline ends came to 12 bases. Germline V gene lookup returns CDR1 SGHRS and CDR2 YFSETQ. The CDR3 totals 13 residues.

This chain connects TRBV5-1 to TRBJ1-1; 8 bases are shared with TRBD1. The CDR3 spans 15 residues. Trimming took 3 bases from V and 2 from J; bases not matched to a gene: 6. CDR1 and CDR2 from the germline V gene are SGHRS and YFSETQ. The CDR3 DNA is TGCGCCAGCAGCTCAACGGGACAGGACAACACTGAAGCTTTCTTT. This gives the protein CASSSTGQDNTEAFF.

The rearrangement links TRBV5-1 to TRBJ2-2, with D maybe TRBD1 (6 bases). V was shortened by 4 bases and J by 1 base, with 11 bases between the two germline ends. There are 15 residues in the CDR3. Germline V gene lookup returns CDR1 SGHRS and CDR2 YFSETQ. CDR3 protein: CASSPGTQNTGELFF. The CDR3 nucleotides are TGCGCCAGCAGCCCCGGGACACAGAACACCGGGGAGCTGTTTTTT.

The chain carries TRBV12-3 or TRBV12-4 and TRBJ1-5, with D tentatively TRBD1 (5 bases). V was shortened by 6 bases and J by 6 bases, with 12 bases between the two germline ends. This CDR3 has 13 residues. The CDR3 DNA reads TGTGCCAGCAGGGGGCCTGGGTTTCAGCCCCAGCATTTT. Its translation: CASRGPGFQPQHF.

The chain is built from TRBV18 and TRBJ2-3, with 8 positions matching TRBD2. This CDR3 contains 17 residues. Germline V gene data show CDR1 as KGHSH and CDR2 as LQKENI. J was trimmed by 0 bases and V by 1 base; bases with no gene match: 6. DNA for the CDR3: TGTGCCAGCTCACCACTCGCACTAGCGGAGAGCACAGATACGCAGTATTTT. Translating it yields CASSPLALAESTDTQYF.